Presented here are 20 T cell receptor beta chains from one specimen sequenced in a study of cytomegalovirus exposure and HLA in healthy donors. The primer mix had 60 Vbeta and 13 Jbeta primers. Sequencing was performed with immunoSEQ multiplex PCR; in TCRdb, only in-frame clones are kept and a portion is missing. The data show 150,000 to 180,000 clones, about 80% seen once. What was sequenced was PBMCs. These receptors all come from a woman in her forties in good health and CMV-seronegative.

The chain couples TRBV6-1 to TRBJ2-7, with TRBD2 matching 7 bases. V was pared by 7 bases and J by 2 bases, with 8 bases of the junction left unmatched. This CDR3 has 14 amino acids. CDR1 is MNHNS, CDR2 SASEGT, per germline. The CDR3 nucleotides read TGTGCCAGCACCGAGCGGGACCGAACCTACGAGCAGTACTTC. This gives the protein CASTERDRTYEQYF.

Written as DNA, the CDR3 is TGTGCCAGCAGCCTGACTAGCGGAGGGAAAGAGACCCAGTACTTC. This translates into CASSLTSGGKETQYF. The chain combines TRBV7-9 with TRBJ2-5; 9 bases are a match to TRBD2. With 5 bases clipped from V and 3 bases from J, the junction kept 7 bases outside the gene matches. The CDR3 loop spans 15 amino acids. The germline V gene encodes CDR1 SEHNR and CDR2 FQNEAQ (reference sequence).

CDR3: CASSWGTGGLSNSPLHF. For the CDR3, the DNA is TGCGCCAGCAGCTGGGGGACAGGGGGCTTGTCTAATTCACCCCTCCACTTT. The V gene is TRBV5-1, the J gene TRBJ1-6; 12 nucleotides align to TRBD1. The CDR3 loop spans 17 amino acids. The J segment lost 6 bases and the V segment lost 3 bases, leaving 7 bases of the junction unmatched. The germline CDR1 and CDR2 sequences are SGHRS and YFSETQ.

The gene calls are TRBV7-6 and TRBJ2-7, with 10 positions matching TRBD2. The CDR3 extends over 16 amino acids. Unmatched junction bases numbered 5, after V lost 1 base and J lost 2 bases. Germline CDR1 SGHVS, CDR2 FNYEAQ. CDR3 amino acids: CASSLGSGGPTYEQYF. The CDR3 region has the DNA TGTGCCAGCAGCTTAGGTAGCGGGGGGCCCACCTACGAGCAGTACTTC.

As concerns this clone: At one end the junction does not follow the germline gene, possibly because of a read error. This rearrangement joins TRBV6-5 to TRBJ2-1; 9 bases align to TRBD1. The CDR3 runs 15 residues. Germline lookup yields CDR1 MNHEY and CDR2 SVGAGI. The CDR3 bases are TGTGCCAGCAGATACTACGGGACAGGGAGGAATGAGCAGTTCTTC. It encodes CASRYYGTGRNEQFF.

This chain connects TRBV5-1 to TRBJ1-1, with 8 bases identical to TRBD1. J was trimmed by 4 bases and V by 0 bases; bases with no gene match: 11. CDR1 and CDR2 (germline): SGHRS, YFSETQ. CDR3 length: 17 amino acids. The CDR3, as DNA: TGCGCCAGCAGCTTGGATCCCCCAGGGGGCGTATTCACTGAAGCTTTCTTT. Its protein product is CASSLDPPGGVFTEAFF.

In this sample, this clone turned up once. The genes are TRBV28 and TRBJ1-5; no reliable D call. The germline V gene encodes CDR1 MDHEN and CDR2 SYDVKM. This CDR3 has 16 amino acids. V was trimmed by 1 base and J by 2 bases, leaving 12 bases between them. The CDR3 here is CASSLYGRAGNQPQHF. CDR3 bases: TGTGCCAGCAGTTTATACGGGCGGGCGGGCAATCAGCCCCAGCATTTT.

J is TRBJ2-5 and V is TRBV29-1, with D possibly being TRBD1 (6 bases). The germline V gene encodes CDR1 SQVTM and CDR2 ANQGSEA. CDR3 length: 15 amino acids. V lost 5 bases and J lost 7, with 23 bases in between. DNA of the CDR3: TGCAGCGTTCGCCCGCGGCAGCGACAGGCGGGGACCCAGTACTTC. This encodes CSVRPRQRQAGTQYF.

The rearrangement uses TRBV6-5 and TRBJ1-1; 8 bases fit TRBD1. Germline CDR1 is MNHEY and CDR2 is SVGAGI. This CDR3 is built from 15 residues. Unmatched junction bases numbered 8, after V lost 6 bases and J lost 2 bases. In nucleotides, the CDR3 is TGTGCCAGCAGCAGACAGGGGCGTCTTAACACTGAAGCTTTCTTT. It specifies CASSRQGRLNTEAFF.

CDR3 coding DNA: TGTGCCGACGGGACAGGTAATGAAAAACTGTTTTTT. It yields the protein CADGTGNEKLFF. This sequence joins TRBV28 and TRBJ1-4; 8 bases line up with TRBD1. The CDR3 runs 12 residues. CDR1 is MDHEN and CDR2 is SYDVKM in the germline V gene. Germline trimming cut 11 bases from V and 4 bases from J; bases unmatched to any gene: 3.

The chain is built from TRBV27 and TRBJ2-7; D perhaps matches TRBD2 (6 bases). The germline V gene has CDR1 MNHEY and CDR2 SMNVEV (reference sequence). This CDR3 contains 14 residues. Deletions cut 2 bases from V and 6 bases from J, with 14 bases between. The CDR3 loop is CASSLTGQGGEQYF. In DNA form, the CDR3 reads TGTGCCAGCAGTTTAACCGGGCAGGGAGGCGAGCAGTACTTC.

The CDR3 here is CASSLSSGSINEQFF. The CDR3 DNA follows: TGCGCCAGCAGCTTATCTAGCGGGAGCATCAATGAGCAGTTCTTC. The rearrangement links TRBV5-1 to TRBJ2-1, with TRBD2 matching over 10 bases. This CDR3 has 15 amino acids. Trimming at V came to 2 bases and at J to 6 bases, leaving 5 bases not matched to a gene. CDR1 and CDR2 from the germline V gene are SGHRS and YFSETQ.

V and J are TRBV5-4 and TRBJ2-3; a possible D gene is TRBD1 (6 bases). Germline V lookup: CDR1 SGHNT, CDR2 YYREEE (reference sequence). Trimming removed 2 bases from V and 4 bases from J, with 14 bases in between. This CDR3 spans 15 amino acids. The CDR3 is CASSLGGFSPDTQYF. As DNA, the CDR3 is TGTGCCAGCAGCTTAGGGGGTTTCTCCCCAGATACGCAGTATTTT. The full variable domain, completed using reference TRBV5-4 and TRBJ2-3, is ETGVTQSPTHLIKTRGQQVTLRCSSQSGHNTVSWYQQALGQGPQFIFQYYREEENGRGNFPPRFSGLQFPNYSSELNVNALELDDSALYLCASSLGGFSPDTQYFGPGTRLTVL.

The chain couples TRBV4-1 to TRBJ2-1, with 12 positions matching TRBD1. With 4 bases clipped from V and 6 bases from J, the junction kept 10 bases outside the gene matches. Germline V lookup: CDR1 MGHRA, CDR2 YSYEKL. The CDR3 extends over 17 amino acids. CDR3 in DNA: TGCGCCAGCAGCCGGCCACCGGGGACAGGGGGCATCAATGAGCAGTTCTTC. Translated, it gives CASSRPPGTGGINEQFF.

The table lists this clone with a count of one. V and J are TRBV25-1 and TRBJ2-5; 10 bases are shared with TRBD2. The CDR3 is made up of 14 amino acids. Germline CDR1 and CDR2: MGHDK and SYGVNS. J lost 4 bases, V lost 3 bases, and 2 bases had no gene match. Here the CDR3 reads CASSDRLAGETQYF. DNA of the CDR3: TGTGCCAGCAGTGATAGACTAGCGGGAGAGACCCAGTACTTC. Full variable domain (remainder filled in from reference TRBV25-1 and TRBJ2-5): EADIYQTPRYLVIGTGKKITLECSQTMGHDKMYWYQQDPGMELHLIHYSYGVNSTEKGDLSSESTVSRIRTEHFPLTLESARPSHTSQYLCASSDRLAGETQYFGPGTRLLVL.

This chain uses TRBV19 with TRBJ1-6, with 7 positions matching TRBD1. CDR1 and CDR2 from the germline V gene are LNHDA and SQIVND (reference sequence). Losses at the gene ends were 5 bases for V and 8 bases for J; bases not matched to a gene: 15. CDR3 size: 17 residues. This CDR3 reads CASSQGGEVYRDSPLHF. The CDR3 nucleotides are TGTGCCAGTAGTCAGGGGGGCGAAGTATATAGGGATTCACCCCTCCACTTT.

The CDR3 protein is CASSIEVGQVRNTQYF. In nucleotides, the CDR3 is TGTGCCAGTAGTATAGAGGTGGGACAGGTTAGAAATACGCAGTATTTT. The genes are TRBV19 and TRBJ2-3; 8 bases line up with TRBD1. Trimming took 0 bases from V and 7 from J; bases not matched to a gene: 9. Germline CDR1 reads LNHDA; CDR2 reads SQIVND (reference sequence). This CDR3 spans 16 amino acids.

CDR3 protein: CAISAHTDSVVQFF. The DNA for the CDR3 is TGTGCCATCAGTGCCCACACCGACTCCGTGGTGCAGTTCTTC. The chain combines TRBV10-3 with TRBJ2-1, with no clear D. Deletions cut 4 bases from V and 12 bases from J, with 19 bases between. The CDR3 is made up of 14 amino acids. Per the germline V gene, CDR1 is ENHRY and CDR2 is SYGVKD.

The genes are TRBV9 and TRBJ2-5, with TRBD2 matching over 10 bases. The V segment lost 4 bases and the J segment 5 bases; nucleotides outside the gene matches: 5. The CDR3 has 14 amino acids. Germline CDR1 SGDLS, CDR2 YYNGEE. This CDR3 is CASSPGLAEETQYF. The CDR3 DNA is TGTGCCAGCAGCCCCGGACTAGCGGAGGAGACCCAGTACTTC.

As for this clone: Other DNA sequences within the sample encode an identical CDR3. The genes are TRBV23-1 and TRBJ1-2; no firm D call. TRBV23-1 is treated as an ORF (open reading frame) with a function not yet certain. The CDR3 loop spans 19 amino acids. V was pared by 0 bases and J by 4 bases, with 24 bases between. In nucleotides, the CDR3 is TGCGCCAGCAGTCAATCTCTCCCCCGCCTCCGAGTTTGGTTCTATGGCTACACCTTC. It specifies CASSQSLPRLRVWFYGYTF.